A selection of T cell receptor beta chains follows, all from one sample in a study of blood T cell repertoires in COVID-19. Profiling relied on immunoSEQ multiplex PCR, and the TCRdb table lists in-frame clones only, not all of them. The sample comprises 250,000 to 350,000 clones, 90% of which are singletons, and 3.5% to 5% rests with the top ten. Sequencing used PBMCs or T cells enriched from blood (not recorded which). The receptors here all came from a woman younger than 35 with acute COVID-19. The CDR3 runs from the conserved cysteine through the conserved F or W. A D gene is named only where the DNA matches it firmly. The size of a clone is reported for some rows only, either as once, few or many, or as a class for expanded clones.

V	D	size	J	DNA	CDR3
TRBV5-6	TRBD1	-	TRBJ1-2	TGTGCCAGCAGCTCAACAGGGGGAGGGTATGGCTACACCTTC	CASSSTGGGYGYTF
TRBV28	-	-	TRBJ1-5	TGTGCCAGCAGTTTAAGTTTAGGGGCCATCAATCAGCCCCAGCATTTT	CASSLSLGAINQPQHF
TRBV28	TRBD1	-	TRBJ1-1	TGTGCCAGCAATCCAGGGGGCGCGAACACTGAAGCTTTCTTT	CASNPGGANTEAFF
TRBV7-3	-	-	TRBJ1-2	TGTGCCAGCAGCTTATCGGGTCAGGGAGGAGGCTACACCTTC	CASSLSGQGGGYTF
TRBV28	TRBD2	-	TRBJ2-3	TGTGCCAGCATCGAAACGCCGGGCGGGAGGGGCACAGATACGCAGTATTTT	CASIETPGGRGTDTQYF
TRBV6-6	TRBD1	-	TRBJ1-1	TGTGCCAGCATCTTGGGACAGGGGGAAACTTTCTTT	CASILGQGETFF
TRBV12-3/TRBV12-4	-	-	TRBJ2-1	TGTGCCAGCAGCCCCCTCCATGAGCAGTTCTTC	CASSPLHEQFF
TRBV5-6	-	-	TRBJ2-7	TGTGCCAGCAGCTTGAAAGGGGGGGGAGTCCGCGAGCAGTACTTC	CASSLKGGGVREQYF
TRBV2	TRBD1	-	TRBJ1-5	TGTGCCAGCAGCGGAGAGACAGGGTCCCAGCCCCAGCATTTT	CASSGETGSQPQHF
TRBV28	-	few	TRBJ1-3	TGTGCCAGCAGTTCTTCCGGGGGCACCATATATTTT	CASSSSGGTIYF
TRBV2	-	-	TRBJ1-1	TGTGCCAGCAGTGAAGGGCAACCCCAGGGGACCACTGAAGCTTTCTTT	CASSEGQPQGTTEAFF
TRBV15	-	few	TRBJ1-1	TGTGCCACCAGCAGAGGAAAAGCGTCTGAAGCTTTCTTT	CATSRGKASEAFF
TRBV4-1	-	-	TRBJ2-5	TGCGCCAGCAGCCAATTACTACTACCCCAAGAGACCCAGTACTTC	CASSQLLLPQETQYF
TRBV5-4	-	-	TRBJ2-5	TGTGCCAGCAAACAGGGACCCCAAGAGACCCAGTACTTC	CASKQGPQETQYF
TRBV24-1	TRBD2	-	TRBJ2-1	TGTGCCACCAGTGATTTTGGTAGCGGGAGCTACAATGAGCAGTTCTTC	CATSDFGSGSYNEQFF
TRBV5-1	TRBD2	-	TRBJ2-5	TGCGCCAGCAGCTCCTTAGCGGGAGAAGGGGAGACCCAGTACTTC	CASSSLAGEGETQYF
TRBV5-4	TRBD1	-	TRBJ2-1	TGTGCCAGCAGCGCTTTACTGGTATCTGGACAGGGTATAGAGCAGTTCTTC	CASSALLVSGQGIEQFF